Shown below are 13 T cell receptor beta chains from a single sample sequenced in a study of brain T cells in children with intractable seizures. This sample's time point: blood from clinic visit 5 months post-surgery; TSC patient then seizure free. Using immunoSEQ multiplex PCR, the repertoire was profiled, and TCRdb retains in-frame clones only, with some absent. The data hold about 340,000 clones, with approximately 93% observed a single time. Sample: peripheral blood, taken around 5 months after surgery. The receptors derive from a boy under two years old with tuberous sclerosis and intractable seizures.

This clone was seen more than once but under ten times. This chain links TRBV4-1 with TRBJ2-7; 8 bases are a match to TRBD1. V was pared by 4 bases and J by 0 bases, with 8 bases of the junction left unmatched. Germline values: CDR1 MGHRA, CDR2 YSYEKL. CDR3 length: 16 residues. For the CDR3, the DNA is TGCGCCAGCAGCCCTTTACTCGGGACAGGCTCCTACGAGCAGTACTTC. Encoded protein: CASSPLLGTGSYEQYF.

This chain connects TRBV7-9 to TRBJ2-7; 9 bases are a match to TRBD1. The CDR3 has 15 residues. V shed 5 bases and J 3 bases; nucleotides not matched to a gene: 8. CDR1 and CDR2 from the germline V gene are SEHNR and FQNEAQ (reference sequence). In DNA, the CDR3 is TGTGCCAGCAGCCCTCGGGACAGGGACCTCTACGAGCAGTACTTC. Its translation: CASSPRDRDLYEQYF. Full variable domain (rest looked up from reference TRBV7-9 and TRBJ2-7): DTGVSQNPRHKITKRGQNVTFRCDPISEHNRLYWYRQTLGQGPEFLTYFQNEAQLEKSRLLSDRFSAERPKGSFSTLEIQRTEQGDSAMYLCASSPRDRDLYEQYFGPGTRLTVT.

V usage is TRBV4-1 and J usage is TRBJ2-3; no reliable D call. In germline, CDR1 is MGHRA, CDR2 YSYEKL. Trimming removed 3 bases at V and 0 bases at J, with 10 bases between. This CDR3 is 15 amino acids long. CDR3 region: CASSQDAASTDTQYF. CDR3 DNA sequence: TGCGCCAGCAGCCAGGACGCGGCTAGCACAGATACGCAGTATTTT.

The chain combines TRBV19 with TRBJ1-2, with D perhaps matching TRBD1 (5 bases). This CDR3 has 14 amino acids. Germline V gene sequence: CDR1 LNHDA, CDR2 SQIVND (reference sequence). Trimming took off 3 bases at V and 4 bases at J, with 12 bases between the two ends. CDR3 residues: CASSIGGTAYGYTF. In nucleotides, the CDR3 is TGTGCCAGTAGTATTGGGGGGACCGCCTATGGCTACACCTTC.

The V gene is TRBV7-3, the J gene TRBJ1-3, with unresolved D. The germline V and J ends were trimmed by 4 bases and 4 bases, with 11 bases remaining between them. Germline CDR1 reads SGHTA; CDR2 reads FQGTGA. This CDR3 is 14 amino acids long. This CDR3 is CASSSAGAGNTIYF. In nucleotides, the CDR3 is TGTGCCAGCAGCTCGGCGGGCGCCGGAAACACCATATATTTT.

The chain employs TRBV7-9 and TRBJ1-2; D might be TRBD1 (6 bases). Germline-derived CDR1 and CDR2 are SEHNR and FQNEAQ (reference sequence). Trimming cost V 3 bases and J 7 bases, with 12 bases left between them. The CDR3 contains 13 residues. The CDR3 coding sequence is TGTGCCAGCAGCTTCGAACAGGGCGGTGGCTACACCTTC. Amino acid sequence: CASSFEQGGGYTF.

This chain links TRBV7-2 with TRBJ2-7; D is undetermined. CDR1 SGHTA and CDR2 FQGNSA come from the germline V gene. CDR3 length: 15 residues. Trimming shortened V by 1 base and J by 2 bases, and 12 bases separated the two germline ends. CDR3 coding DNA: TGTGCCAGCAGCTTAGGATCTTATGGCGCCTACGAGCAGTACTTC. This encodes CASSLGSYGAYEQYF. The entire variable domain, with the rest obtained from reference TRBV7-2 and TRBJ2-7, is as follows: GAGVSQSPSNKVTEKGKDVELRCDPISGHTALYWYRQSLGQGLEFLIYFQGNSAPDKSGLPSDRFSAERTGGSVSTLTIQRTQQEDSAVYLCASSLGSYGAYEQYFGPGTRLTVT.

This chain uses TRBV5-1 with TRBJ1-2, with TRBD1 identical over 11 bases. The CDR3 sequence is 17 residues long. Looked up from germline, CDR1 is SGHRS and CDR2 is YFSETQ. With V trimmed by 2 bases and J by 4 bases, 10 bases remained unmatched. The CDR3 nucleotides are TGCGCCAGCAGCTTACAACCCGGACAGGGGGCTGGCTATGGCTACACCTTC. Its translation is CASSLQPGQGAGYGYTF.

The chain employs TRBV20-1 and TRBJ1-5; D possibly corresponds to TRBD1 (5 bases). This CDR3 is built from 15 residues. CDR1 is DFQATT, CDR2 SNEGSKA, per germline (reference sequence). Trimming removed 3 bases at V and 1 base at J, with 13 bases between. The CDR3 reads CSASGGVGSNQPQHF. DNA for the CDR3: TGCAGTGCTAGTGGGGGTGTAGGGAGCAATCAGCCCCAGCATTTT.

This chain links TRBV19 with TRBJ2-7; D is tentatively TRBD1 or TRBD2 (5 bases each). V was shortened by 5 bases and J by 6 bases, with 14 bases between the two germline ends. This CDR3 contains 13 residues. Germline V CDR1 and CDR2: LNHDA, SQIVND (reference sequence). CDR3 DNA: TGTGCCAGTAGTTTTGGGGGTCAAGGCGAGCAGTACTTC. Translated, it gives CASSFGGQGEQYF. Supplemented by reference TRBV19 and TRBJ2-7, the full variable domain reads DGGITQSPKYLFRKEGQNVTLSCEQNLNHDAMYWYRQDPGQGLRLIYYSQIVNDFQKGDIAEGYSVSREKKESFPLTVTSAQKNPTAFYLCASSFGGQGEQYFGPGTRLTVT.

This chain uses TRBV7-3 with TRBJ2-3; no clear D. CDR1 and CDR2 from the germline V gene are SGHTA and FQGTGA. The CDR3 contains 14 residues. The V end lost 5 bases, the J end lost 1 base, and 10 bases lay between the germline ends. As DNA, the CDR3 is TGTGCCAGCAGCCGAAGCTTCCGCACAGATACGCAGTATTTT. Amino acids: CASSRSFRTDTQYF.

V usage is TRBV7-6 and J usage is TRBJ2-7; D perhaps matches TRBD2 (7 bases). The V gene lost 7 bases and the J gene lost 3 bases, with 16 bases spanning the gap. The CDR3 covers 14 residues. Germline CDR1 SGHVS, CDR2 FNYEAQ. CDR3 sequence (DNA): TGTGCCAGCACCAAGACGAGGGGGGGCTACGAGCAGTACTTC. Its protein is CASTKTRGGYEQYF.

The rearrangement joins TRBV10-1 to TRBJ2-1, with D possibly TRBD2 on 6 matching bases. The V and J ends lost 3 bases and 8 bases respectively, with 14 bases between them. Germline lookup yields CDR1 WNHNN and CDR2 SYGVQD (reference sequence). This CDR3 is 14 amino acids long. The CDR3, as DNA: TGCGCCAGCAGTGATCCAAGACTAGACGATGAGCAGTTCTTC. It specifies CASSDPRLDDEQFF.